Sequencing of this T cell receptor (beta chain) was carried out in a study of cytomegalovirus exposure and HLA in healthy donors. For the study at large: HLA-typed donors were the source of about 90 million unique TCRs held in an early data release. Study conclusions and caveats: In an earlier analysis, about 90% or about 30%: the productive usage of most TCR beta V segments.

60 Vbeta and 13 Jbeta primers were used in PCR. TCRdb's copy holds only in-frame clones and misses some; the assay was immunoSEQ multiplex PCR. This sample carries 180,000 or so clones, with almost 0.75% going to the ten biggest clones. For this clone: Its antigen is currently unknown.

What was sequenced was PBMCs. This clonotype was sampled from a boy aged 10-17 years in good health and CMV-seronegative.

The CDR3 loop reads CASSQLSGKQYF. CDR3 in DNA: TGCGCCAGCAGCCAGTTATCAGGAAAGCAGTACTTC. The chain couples TRBV4-1 to TRBJ2-7, with D unclear. The germline V gene has CDR1 MGHRA and CDR2 YSYEKL. This CDR3 is built from 12 residues. V shed 3 bases and J shed 8 bases, with 11 bases lying between them.